Listed here is a single T cell receptor (beta chain). The antigen is unknown. This CDR3 contains 16 residues. In germline, CDR1 is SNHLY, CDR2 FYNNEI. The V segment lost 6 bases and the J segment 7 bases; nucleotides outside the gene matches: 12. Profiled with immunoSEQ multiplex PCR; TCRdb holds only in-frame clones, not every one. The sample contains some 15,000 clones, more than 80% of which appear only once. This sample stems from a study of OX40 agonist ivuxolimab in advanced cancers. Whole-study context: Cancers in dose escalation were hepatocellular, melanoma, renal cell and head and neck. Partial responses were seen in three patients, one with hepatocellular carcinoma and two with cutaneous melanoma.

General observations from the study: Antigen specificity of clonally expanded peripheral T cells was not established. Averaging showed that CD8+ T cells had more expanded clones than CD4+ did.

Specimen: CD4+ or CD8+ T cells sorted from blood, collected in a trial of the OX40 agonist ivuxolimab. The chain links TRBV2 to TRBJ2-3; TRBD2 matches at 11 bases. The clonotype comes from an adult with an advanced solid tumor such as melanoma, head and neck, liver or kidney cancer. The CDR3 DNA reads as TGTGCCAGCAGAGGCGATCGACTAGCGGGGACGTATACGCAGTATTTT. Translated, it gives CASRGDRLAGTYTQYF.